The T cell receptor beta chain described here comes from a study of blood T cells in healthy people across ages. Study summary: With template switching, about one barcoded beta molecule was captured per two T cells. Study-wide results and caveats: With donor CMV status unknown, expanded clonotype changes were possibly confounded. Long-lived donors had more naive CD4+ cells and higher diversity than aged donors.

V gave up 7 bases and J gave up 5 bases, with 12 bases separating them. Germline CDR1 and CDR2: SQVTM and ANQGSEA. CDR3 length equals 12 residues. There are a few counts of this clonotype. What it recognizes is unknown. Combining a sample-barcoded 5' primer with a J-beta primer mix, a second PCR ran for roughly 6 to 12 cycles. MiXCR was run by TCRdb on the 5' RACE reads, yielding one entry per CDR3 protein. The sample lists 1.5 million to 2 million distinct CDR3 sequences; 35% to 50% were seen once. V usage is TRBV29-1 and J usage is TRBJ2-1; D is perhaps TRBD1 (5 bases). Specimen: blood. The receptor comes from a human donor in good health. CDR3 region: CSGDSPNNEQFF. CDR3 coding DNA: TGCAGCGGCGACAGTCCCAACAATGAGCAGTTCTTC.